The 20 T cell receptor beta chains listed next were all sequenced from one sample in a study of response to subunit inactivated influenza vaccine. TCRdb re-called the RT-PCR reads through MiXCR, storing one row per CDR3 protein. Found here are 650,000 to 800,000 distinct CDR3 sequences, approximately 14% of them singletons; the top ten hold less than 9%. Material: PBMCs from blood, obtained roughly 15 days before vaccination. The receptor set was obtained from a man in his fifties or sixties who received an inactivated influenza vaccine.

This clonotype was seen a few times. The chain links TRBV20-1 to TRBJ2-5, with D unclear. CDR1 is DFQATT and CDR2 is SNEGSKA in the germline V gene (reference sequence). The CDR3 spans 12 residues. Trimming removed 3 bases at V and 5 bases at J, with 10 bases between. The chain's CDR3 is CSASLERETQYF. CDR3 sequence (DNA): TGCAGTGCTAGTCTCGAGAGGGAGACCCAGTACTTC.

V gene TRBV28 combines with J gene TRBJ2-5, with D perhaps assigned TRBD1 or TRBD2 (5 bases each). This CDR3 comprises 12 residues. Trimming took off 7 bases at V and 7 bases at J, with 13 bases between the two ends. From germline, CDR1 is MDHEN and CDR2 SYDVKM. This CDR3 reads CASTPGPGTQYF. The CDR3 DNA reads as TGTGCCAGCACACCGGGACCAGGGACCCAGTACTTC.

This chain connects TRBV27 to TRBJ2-6; a weak D match, TRBD1 (5 bases). Germline V gene sequence: CDR1 MNHEY, CDR2 SMNVEV (reference sequence). There are 16 residues in the CDR3. Trimming stripped 4 bases from V and 0 bases from J, with 10 bases between. CDR3 in DNA: TGTGCCAGCAGTTCAGGGTTGGTCTCTGGGGCCAACGTCCTGACTTTC. This codes for CASSSGLVSGANVLTF.

The CDR3 DNA reads TGTGCCAGCAGCCTTAACCAAACTAGCGGGGGGAACAATGAGCAGTTCTTC. It specifies CASSLNQTSGGNNEQFF. The rearrangement uses TRBV7-4 and TRBJ2-1; 12 nucleotides line up with TRBD2. V gave up 5 bases and J gave up 5 bases; unmatched junction bases: 10. The CDR3 length is 17 residues. Germline lookup yields CDR1 SGHVT and CDR2 SQSDAQ.

The table lists this clonotype with many counts. V usage is TRBV6-1 and J usage is TRBJ1-1; a weak D match, TRBD1 (5 bases). Germline CDR1 reads MNHNS; CDR2 reads SASEGT. The CDR3 sequence is 12 residues long. V was cut by 11 bases and J by 6 bases, with 16 bases left in between. The CDR3: CAPREWGPEAFF. Here the CDR3 DNA reads TGTGCCCCCCGCGAATGGGGACCTGAAGCTTTCTTT.

The J gene is TRBJ1-2, the V gene TRBV20-1; D possibly corresponds to TRBD1 (5 bases). In germline, CDR1 is DFQATT, CDR2 SNEGSKA (reference sequence). Trimming removed 3 bases at V and 5 bases at J, with 16 bases between. This CDR3 spans 14 amino acids. Here the CDR3 DNA reads TGCAGTGCTAGCCTCTTTGGGGGGGGTTATGGCTACACCTTC. This codes for CSASLFGGGYGYTF.

The chain is built from TRBV20-1 and TRBJ2-5; TRBD2 matches at 13 bases. The CDR3 loop spans 14 amino acids. Germline CDR1 and CDR2: DFQATT and SNEGSKA (reference sequence). V gave up 5 bases and J gave up 4 bases; unmatched junction bases: 4. Here the CDR3 reads CSASGTSGIETQYF. CDR3 DNA sequence: TGCAGTGCTTCCGGGACTAGCGGGATAGAGACCCAGTACTTC.

Details on this clonotype: This may arise from a read error, as a much more abundant clone is one base away. The genes are TRBV6-5 and TRBJ1-1, with D uncertain. There are 14 residues in the CDR3. V lost 2 bases and J 0 bases, leaving 7 bases between the germline ends. The germline gives CDR1 MNHEY, CDR2 SVGAGI. CDR3 in DNA: TGTGCCAGCAGTTACGAGGGAATGAACACTGAAGCTTTCTTT. Protein product: CASSYEGMNTEAFF.

A few counts support this clonotype. The chain links TRBV6-1 to TRBJ2-3, with 8 bases aligning to TRBD2. Germline V gene lookup returns CDR1 MNHNS and CDR2 SASEGT. Unmatched junction bases numbered 5, after V lost 6 bases and J lost 0 bases. This CDR3 contains 15 residues. As DNA, the CDR3 is TGTGCCAGCAGGTTGAGCGGGAGAAGCACAGATACGCAGTATTTT. Protein sequence: CASRLSGRSTDTQYF.

This clonotype was detected a few times. This chain links TRBV10-3 with TRBJ1-4; D might be TRBD1 (6 bases). Trimming removed 8 bases from V and 4 bases from J, with 17 bases in between. CDR1 and CDR2 from the germline V gene are ENHRY and SYGVKD. This CDR3 contains 15 residues. The CDR3 spells CAISKNQGSNEKLFF. CDR3 nucleotides: TGTGCCATCTCTAAAAACCAGGGGAGTAATGAAAAACTGTTTTTT.

This clonotype was counted between two and nine times. The chain uses TRBV20-1 and TRBJ2-1; 9 bases agree with TRBD1. Trimming took 0 bases from V and 8 from J; bases not matched to a gene: 8. The CDR3 totals 15 residues. Germline CDR1 DFQATT, CDR2 SNEGSKA (reference sequence). DNA for the CDR3: TGCAGTGCTAGAGAAAACCGGGACAGGGTCGATGAGCAGTTCTTC. Protein product: CSARENRDRVDEQFF.

The J gene is TRBJ2-5, the V gene TRBV7-9; D possibly corresponds to TRBD1 (6 bases). V was trimmed by 3 bases and J by 0 bases, leaving 11 bases between them. The germline V gene has CDR1 SEHNR and CDR2 FQNEAQ (reference sequence). The CDR3 runs 15 residues. For the CDR3, the DNA is TGTGCCAGCAGCTTCAGCCGGGACAACCAAGAGACCCAGTACTTC. Residues: CASSFSRDNQETQYF.

This clonotype occurred a few times. The chain uses TRBV10-3 and TRBJ1-1; D ambiguous. V shed 6 bases and J shed 1 base, with 21 bases lying between them. The germline V gene encodes CDR1 ENHRY and CDR2 SYGVKD. The length of the CDR3 is 17 residues. CDR3 sequence (DNA): TGTGCCATCAGCTCAACCCAAAGACGGCGGGCGAACACTGAAGCTTTCTTT. This translates into CAISSTQRRRANTEAFF.

The chain combines TRBV7-8 with TRBJ2-6; unclear D gene. The ends were cut back, 2 bases at V and 2 bases at J, with 19 bases in the middle. Germline V CDR1 and CDR2: SGHVS, FQNEAQ. This CDR3 contains 19 residues. Here the CDR3 reads CASSLHHGSKGPGANVLTF. CDR3 sequence (DNA): TGTGCCAGCAGCTTACATCATGGCTCTAAAGGCCCTGGGGCCAACGTCCTGACTTTC. Complete variable domain (other parts from reference TRBV7-8 and TRBJ2-6): GAGVSQSPRYKVAKRGQDVALRCDPISGHVSLFWYQQALGQGPEFLTYFQNEAQLDKSGLPSDRFFAERPEGSVSTLKIQRTQQEDSAVYLCASSLHHGSKGPGANVLTFGAGSRLTVL.

The chain recombines TRBV3-1 with TRBJ2-1; D not certain. The V and J ends lost 5 bases and 5 bases respectively, with 4 bases between them. Germline CDR1 and CDR2: LGHDT and YNNKEL (reference sequence). This CDR3 is built from 11 residues. For the CDR3, the DNA is TGTGCCAGCAGCGGCAACAATGAGCAGTTCTTC. Encoded protein: CASSGNNEQFF.

The rearrangement joins TRBV4-1 to TRBJ2-3, with 8 bases lining up with TRBD1. The CDR3 is 15 residues long. Trimming took 2 bases from V and 4 from J; bases not matched to a gene: 5. The germline gives CDR1 MGHRA, CDR2 YSYEKL. CDR3 residues: CASSQPDRVADTQYF. The CDR3 DNA is TGCGCCAGCAGCCAACCGGACAGGGTGGCAGATACGCAGTATTTT.

The V gene is TRBV20-1, the J gene TRBJ1-2, with TRBD1 matching over 10 bases. Germline V gene sequence: CDR1 DFQATT, CDR2 SNEGSKA (reference sequence). V gave up 5 bases and J gave up 3 bases; unmatched junction bases: 3. The CDR3 is made up of 13 amino acids. CDR3 sequence reads: CSAEDRGHYGYTF. DNA of the CDR3: TGCAGTGCTGAAGACAGGGGGCACTATGGCTACACCTTC.

This clonotype was seen a few times. This chain uses TRBV20-1 with TRBJ2-3, with 8 bases aligning to TRBD2. Trimming took 3 bases from V and 7 from J; bases not matched to a gene: 9. The length of the CDR3 is 14 residues. The germline V gene encodes CDR1 DFQATT and CDR2 SNEGSKA (reference sequence). The CDR3 here is CSARPGGPGNTQYF. The CDR3 nucleotides read TGCAGTGCTAGGCCGGGGGGGCCGGGAAATACGCAGTATTTT.

This clonotype was seen a few times. V usage is TRBV28 and J usage is TRBJ1-5; D possibly corresponds to TRBD1 (5 bases). Per the germline V gene, CDR1 is MDHEN and CDR2 is SYDVKM. The CDR3 is made up of 14 amino acids. V lost 10 bases and J lost 3, with 16 bases in between. In DNA form, the CDR3 reads TGTGCCACCACCCGGGGGGGATTCAATCAGCCCCAGCATTTT. Amino acid sequence: CATTRGGFNQPQHF.

The table lists this clonotype with a few counts. The V and J genes are TRBV20-1 and TRBJ1-1, with D unresolved. Germline CDR1 is DFQATT and CDR2 is SNEGSKA (reference sequence). Trimming stripped 5 bases from V and 7 bases from J, with 8 bases between. This CDR3 spans 10 amino acids. In nucleotides, the CDR3 is TGCAGTGCTCGGCGAGATGAAGCTTTCTTT. Translating it yields CSARRDEAFF.